Presented here are 12 T cell receptor beta chains from one specimen sequenced in a study of CD8+ T cells in alopecia areata. Treatment: oral pan-JAK inhibitor, 5-10 mg twice daily. The authors extracted RNA and reverse transcribed it into cDNA as the sequencing template. Repertoires were generated with immunoSEQ multiplex PCR, while TCRdb's copy carries only in-frame clones and drops some. Counted here are approximately 300,000 clones, over 45% occurring once; the ten biggest clones make up under 2%. The material sequenced was CD4+ T cells sorted from blood, taken at week 24, from a patient treated with tofacitinib. The receptors were gathered from a human donor with alopecia areata.

The CDR3 region is CASSDVGEETQYF. CDR3 nucleotide sequence: TGTGCCAGCAGTGACGTAGGGGAAGAGACCCAGTACTTC. The chain combines TRBV2 with TRBJ2-5; a weak D match, TRBD1 (5 bases). V gave up 3 bases and J gave up 3 bases, with 8 bases separating them. This CDR3 contains 13 residues. Germline CDR1 and CDR2: SNHLY and FYNNEI.

The rearrangement links TRBV29-1 to TRBJ2-7; D ambiguous. Germline V gene sequence: CDR1 SQVTM, CDR2 ANQGSEA. Between the trimmed V and J ends, which lost 8 bases and 1 base, there was a span of 12 bases. The CDR3 consists of 12 residues. CDR3 sequence reads: CSFRTDSYEQYF. CDR3 sequence (DNA): TGCAGCTTTAGGACGGATTCCTACGAGCAGTACTTC.

A remark on this clone: This CDR3 is also generated by other DNA sequences in the sample. The genes are TRBV5-4 and TRBJ2-5; D is perhaps TRBD1 (5 bases). This CDR3 comprises 17 residues. Per the germline V gene, CDR1 is SGHNT and CDR2 is YYREEE (reference sequence). V dropped 4 bases and J dropped 9 bases, with 28 bases sitting between them. CDR3 protein: CASSPHRQSIGGVSQYF. The CDR3 region has the DNA TGTGCCAGCAGCCCACACAGGCAGTCAATCGGCGGTGTATCCCAGTACTTC.

The chain recombines TRBV2 with TRBJ1-2, with TRBD1 matching 7 bases. The V gene end was trimmed by 5 bases and the J gene end by 7 bases; junction bases not matched to a gene: 4. Per germline, CDR1 SNHLY and CDR2 FYNNEI. The CDR3 consists of 12 residues. The DNA of the CDR3 is TGTGCCAGCAGTCCCCAGGGGGTTGGCTACACCTTC. This sequence encodes CASSPQGVGYTF. Using reference TRBV2 and TRBJ1-2 for the parts outside the CDR3, the full variable domain is EPEVTQTPSHQVTQMGQEVILRCVPISNHLYFYWYRQILGQKVEFLVSFYNNEISEKSEIFDDQFSVERPDGSNFTLKIRSTKLEDSAMYFCASSPQGVGYTFGSGTRLTVV.

DNA of the CDR3: TGTGCCAGCAGCCCGGGAGTACCTAGCACAGATACGCAGTATTTT. It encodes CASSPGVPSTDTQYF. The genes are TRBV9 and TRBJ2-3, with D perhaps TRBD2 (6 bases). From germline, CDR1 is SGDLS and CDR2 YYNGEE. The CDR3 covers 15 residues. V gave up 4 bases and J gave up 0 bases, with 12 bases separating them. Based on the CDR3 plus reference TRBV9 and TRBJ2-3, the full variable domain is DSGVTQTPKHLITATGQRVTLRCSPRSGDLSVYWYQQSLDQGLQFLIQYYNGEERAKGNILERFSAQQFPDLHSELNLSSLELGDSALYFCASSPGVPSTDTQYFGPGTRLTVL.

Regarding this clone: Other DNA sequences of this sample code for an identical CDR3. The genes are TRBV7-2 and TRBJ2-5, with a weak D call TRBD2 (7 bases). Germline CDR1 SGHTA, CDR2 FQGNSA. The ends were cut back, 6 bases at V and 5 bases at J, with 13 bases in the middle. The CDR3 has 13 residues. CDR3 in amino acids: CASRPGGVETQYF. The CDR3 coding sequence is TGTGCCAGCAGACCGGGGGGCGTGGAGACCCAGTACTTC.

The chain has TRBV29-1 and TRBJ1-1; D gene uncertain. This CDR3 region has 13 residues. The germline V and J ends were trimmed by 8 bases and 1 base, with 14 bases remaining between them. Germline V gene sequence: CDR1 SQVTM, CDR2 ANQGSEA. The CDR3 reads CSSSKNPNTEAFF. DNA of the CDR3: TGCAGCTCCTCCAAAAACCCGAACACTGAAGCTTTCTTT. The full variable domain, in which reference TRBV29-1 and TRBJ1-1 provide the parts outside the CDR3, is SAVISQKPSRDICQRGTSLTIQCQVDSQVTMMFWYRQQPGQSLTLIATANQGSEATYESGFVIDKFPISRPNLTFSTLTVSNMSPEDSSIYLCSSSKNPNTEAFFGQGTRLTVV.

J is TRBJ2-7 and V is TRBV13; 7 nucleotides line up with TRBD1. J was trimmed by 2 bases and V by 3 bases; bases with no gene match: 4. Germline CDR1 and CDR2: PRHDT and FYEKMQ (reference sequence). CDR3 length: 14 amino acids. CDR3 nucleotide sequence: TGTGCCAGCAGCTTGAGGGGACAGACCTACGAGCAGTACTTC. It encodes CASSLRGQTYEQYF.

The chain joins TRBV29-1 to TRBJ2-5; 12 nucleotides line up with TRBD1. The germline gives CDR1 SQVTM, CDR2 ANQGSEA. The CDR3 length is 15 residues. Unmatched junction bases numbered 7, after V lost 4 bases and J lost 4 bases. The CDR3 spells CSVGGGTGGSETQYF. The CDR3 nucleotides are TGCAGCGTTGGGGGCGGGACAGGGGGCTCAGAGACCCAGTACTTC.

This clone was found once. The gene calls are TRBV15 and TRBJ2-4; the D call may be TRBD1 or TRBD2 (5 bases each). Looked up from germline, CDR1 is LNHNV and CDR2 is YYDKDF (reference sequence). The CDR3 is made up of 15 amino acids. The V and J ends lost 5 bases and 7 bases respectively, with 18 bases between them. The CDR3 DNA sequence: TGTGCCACCAGCGCAGGCAGGGCAGCGGAGAACATTCAGTACTTC. This translates into CATSAGRAAENIQYF.

The V gene is TRBV7-2, the J gene TRBJ1-6, with 7 bases lining up with TRBD1. With V trimmed by 5 bases and J by 6 bases, 4 bases remained unmatched. Germline CDR1 is SGHTA and CDR2 is FQGNSA. This CDR3 contains 14 residues. In nucleotides, the CDR3 is TGTGCCAGCAGCCGAGGGACAGCTAATTCACCCCTCCACTTT. Translated: CASSRGTANSPLHF. Drawing the rest from reference TRBV7-2 and TRBJ1-6, the complete variable domain is GAGVSQSPSNKVTEKGKDVELRCDPISGHTALYWYRQSLGQGLEFLIYFQGNSAPDKSGLPSDRFSAERTGGSVSTLTIQRTQQEDSAVYLCASSRGTANSPLHFGNGTRLTVT.

The CDR3 bases are TGTGCCAGCAGTGAATCTGTGAGGGCTGGAGGCTACACCTTC. Translating gives CASSESVRAGGYTF. This chain uses TRBV25-1 with TRBJ1-2; D is unresolved. The V end was cut by 1 base, the J end by 8 bases, with 14 bases between. CDR3 length equals 14 residues. Germline assignment: CDR1 MGHDK and CDR2 SYGVNS.